Below are 21 T cell receptor beta chains sequenced from a single sample in a study of post-analysis software for immune sequencing data. Points from the study as a whole: Comparison of patients with controls showed about 5 TRBV segments more frequent in patients, TRBV5-6, TRBV5-1 and TRBV20-1 among them.

Sequencing libraries made from TCR beta cDNA carried unique molecular identifiers. TCRdb reanalysed the PCR reads using MiXCR and keeps one entry per CDR3 protein. The top ten hold 0.5% to 0.6% of the sample, which has fewer than 850,000 distinct CDR3 sequences, roughly 29% seen once. What these receptors recognize is not known. Sequenced material: blood. The receptor set was obtained from a girl aged 5 to 17 with multiple sclerosis.

The chain links TRBV7-2 to TRBJ2-3, with D hard to call. The CDR3 length is 14 residues. Trimming left V 5 bases short and J 6 bases short, with 15 bases between. Germline CDR1 and CDR2: SGHTA and FQGNSA. CDR3 sequence: CASSLRPARDTQYF. CDR3 DNA: TGTGCCAGCAGCCTTCGGCCGGCCCGCGATACGCAGTATTTT.

The genes are TRBV10-1 and TRBJ2-1; 9 positions agree with TRBD2. The CDR3 extends over 17 amino acids. Trimming took 0 bases from V and 5 from J; bases not matched to a gene: 8. The germline V gene has CDR1 WNHNN and CDR2 SYGVQD (reference sequence). This chain's CDR3 is CASSESRPSGVDNEQFF. DNA for the CDR3: TGCGCCAGCAGTGAGTCGAGACCTAGCGGGGTCGACAATGAGCAGTTCTTC.

This clonotype was detected a few times. CDR3 in DNA: TGTGCCAGCAGCGCCCCGGGAACCTACGAGCAGTACTTC. Encoded protein: CASSAPGTYEQYF. The genes are TRBV7-2 and TRBJ2-7; tentative D call: TRBD2 (5 bases). Germline CDR1 SGHTA, CDR2 FQGNSA. The ends were cut back, 5 bases at V and 2 bases at J, with 10 bases in the middle. CDR3 size: 13 residues.

This clonotype is a singleton in its sample. The chain has TRBV6-1 and TRBJ1-5, with 7 bases matching TRBD1. Trimming at V came to 11 bases and at J to 7 bases, leaving 8 bases not matched to a gene. In germline, CDR1 is MNHNS, CDR2 SASEGT. The CDR3 totals 12 residues. This CDR3 is CAGKGAQQPQHF. CDR3 DNA sequence: TGTGCCGGCAAGGGGGCTCAGCAGCCCCAGCATTTT.

The chain joins TRBV5-1 to TRBJ2-1, with TRBD2 matching over 13 bases. Germline lookup yields CDR1 SGHRS and CDR2 YFSETQ. The V gene end was trimmed by 0 bases and the J gene end by 8 bases; junction bases not matched to a gene: 8. This CDR3 region has 17 residues. DNA of the CDR3: TGCGCCAGCAGCTTGGCTTGGACTAGCGGGAGTTTCGATGAGCAGTTCTTC. The encoded protein is CASSLAWTSGSFDEQFF.

The chain has TRBV2 and TRBJ2-5; maybe TRBD1 (6 bases). V was clipped by 0 bases and J by 11 bases, with 22 bases between them. This CDR3 region has 16 residues. Germline assignment: CDR1 SNHLY and CDR2 FYNNEI. This CDR3 is CASSEARSGAYNEQYF. CDR3 nucleotides: TGTGCCAGCAGTGAAGCGCGGTCAGGGGCCTACAATGAGCAGTACTTC.

About this clonotype: At one boundary the junction diverges from the germline segment, which might be a read error. V is TRBV5-1 and J is TRBJ2-2; perhaps TRBD1 as D (6 bases). CDR1 and CDR2 (germline): SGHRS, YFSETQ. CDR3 length: 15 amino acids. The CDR3 spells CASSLQGPDTGERFF. The CDR3 nucleotides read TGCGCCAGCAGCTTACAGGGTCCGGACACCGGGGAGCGGTTTTTT.

This clonotype was detected only a few times. In DNA form, the CDR3 reads TGCAGTGCTTACACTAACAGGGGGCAAACAGATACGCAGTATTTT. This codes for CSAYTNRGQTDTQYF. This chain uses TRBV20-1 with TRBJ2-3; 9 nucleotides line up with TRBD1. V dropped 5 bases and J dropped 3; count of bases not matched to a gene: 9. Germline CDR1 is DFQATT and CDR2 is SNEGSKA (reference sequence). The CDR3 runs to 15 residues.

This rearrangement joins TRBV28 to TRBJ2-5; tentatively, D is TRBD2 (6 bases). With 2 bases removed from V and 7 bases from J, the gap between germline ends came to 11 bases. The CDR3 is 13 residues long. The germline CDR1 and CDR2 sequences are MDHEN and SYDVKM. DNA of the CDR3: TGTGCCAGCAGTTTACCCAGGAGGGGGACCCAGTACTTC. It encodes CASSLPRRGTQYF.

This clonotype was counted only a few times. The chain has TRBV24-1 and TRBJ2-7; weak D call: TRBD1 (5 bases). The CDR3 runs 12 residues. Per germline, CDR1 KGHDR and CDR2 SFDVKD. V was shortened by 3 bases and J by 12 bases, with 14 bases between the two germline ends. The CDR3 reads CATSDPQGPLYF. The CDR3 DNA reads as TGTGCCACCAGTGATCCCCAGGGTCCTCTGTACTTC.

This clonotype appeared a single time. The chain has TRBV28 and TRBJ2-7, with a possible D match to TRBD2 (6 bases). Trimming pared 6 bases from V and 3 bases from J, leaving 12 bases between. The V gene's germline CDR1 is MDHEN and CDR2 SYDVKM. The CDR3 is 13 residues long. CDR3 bases: TGTGCCAGCAGGGAGGGACTCCGCTACGAGCAGTACTTC. This codes for CASREGLRYEQYF.

J is TRBJ1-1 and V is TRBV19; 7 nucleotides agree with TRBD1. Germline trimming cut 7 bases from V and 2 bases from J; bases unmatched to any gene: 7. The CDR3 has 14 amino acids. The V gene's germline CDR1 is LNHDA and CDR2 SQIVND (reference sequence). The CDR3, as DNA: TGTGCCAGTAATAATGGAGGGGGCAACACTGAAGCTTTCTTT. It encodes CASNNGGGNTEAFF.

This clonotype was observed a handful of times. This chain links TRBV20-1 with TRBJ2-1; D is uncertain. The V and J ends lost 5 bases and 8 bases respectively, with 10 bases between them. The CDR3 contains 11 residues. In germline, CDR1 is DFQATT, CDR2 SNEGSKA (reference sequence). CDR3 sequence reads: CSASPVHEQFF. In nucleotides, the CDR3 is TGCAGTGCTTCCCCCGTTCATGAGCAGTTCTTC.

This clonotype was seen more than once but under ten times. The chain's CDR3 is CASSELSAPTLISGANVLTF. The CDR3 bases are TGTGCCAGCAGTGAATTGTCAGCCCCAACCCTAATCTCTGGGGCCAACGTCCTGACTTTC. The chain carries TRBV25-1 and TRBJ2-6; D unresolved. Trimming took off 1 base at V and 0 bases at J, with 19 bases between the two ends. The CDR3 runs 20 residues. The germline V gene has CDR1 MGHDK and CDR2 SYGVNS. The complete variable domain, with remaining parts taken from reference TRBV25-1 and TRBJ2-6, reads EADIYQTPRYLVIGTGKKITLECSQTMGHDKMYWYQQDPGMELHLIHYSYGVNSTEKGDLSSESTVSRIRTEHFPLTLESARPSHTSQYLCASSELSAPTLISGANVLTFGAGSRLTVL.

CDR3 coding DNA: TGTGCCAGCAGTTTGACGGCAGGGACGAACACTGAAGCTTTCTTT. This translates into CASSLTAGTNTEAFF. V is TRBV12-3 or TRBV12-4 and J is TRBJ1-1, with D possibly matching TRBD1 (5 bases). The V end lost 3 bases, the J end lost 1 base, and 12 bases lay between the germline ends. CDR3 size: 15 residues.

Many counts were recorded for this clonotype. The chain's CDR3 is CASSLETGRPDTQYF. The CDR3 DNA sequence: TGCGCCAGCAGCTTGGAGACAGGGCGACCAGATACGCAGTATTTT. The rearrangement links TRBV5-1 to TRBJ2-3; TRBD1 aligns across 7 bases. CDR1 is SGHRS and CDR2 is YFSETQ in the germline V gene. The CDR3 runs to 15 residues. J gave up 4 bases and V 0 bases, and 5 bases lay outside the gene matches.

This clonotype was counted a few times. The chain links TRBV5-1 to TRBJ1-2, with a weak D call TRBD1 (6 bases). In germline, CDR1 is SGHRS, CDR2 YFSETQ. This CDR3 is built from 16 residues. V was cut by 4 bases and J by 3 bases, with 19 bases left in between. CDR3 sequence (DNA): TGCGCCAGCAGCCTCTCCAGATACAGGGATGACTATGGCTACACCTTC. This codes for CASSLSRYRDDYGYTF.

The chain has TRBV6-1 and TRBJ2-3, with 10 bases fitting TRBD1. Germline CDR1 and CDR2: MNHNS and SASEGT. J was trimmed by 2 bases and V by 6 bases; bases with no gene match: 14. The CDR3 is 18 residues long. The CDR3 region has the DNA TGTGCCAGCAGCCGCCAACCATCCGGGACAGGGGCCACAGATACGCAGTATTTT. Translated, it gives CASSRQPSGTGATDTQYF.

This clonotype turned up a few times. Mismatch with germline at one junction end may stem from a read error. J is TRBJ2-4 and V is TRBV28, with D uncertain. Germline assignment: CDR1 MDHEN and CDR2 SYDVKM. The CDR3 runs to 14 residues. The CDR3 here is CASRLSQVEDIQYF. As DNA, the CDR3 is TGTGCCAGCAGGTTATCCCAAGTCGAGGACATTCAGTACTTC.

This clonotype was detected only a few times. The chain employs TRBV12-3 or TRBV12-4 and TRBJ2-3, with 7 bases identical to TRBD2. V shed 7 bases and J 4 bases; nucleotides not matched to a gene: 8. The CDR3 is 14 amino acids. CDR3 sequence (DNA): TGTGCCAGCACCTTGGGAGGGTCAGCAGATACGCAGTATTTT. Translating it yields CASTLGGSADTQYF.

This clonotype was recorded at least ten times. The chain carries TRBV15 and TRBJ2-2; TRBD2 might be the D (6 bases). This CDR3 spans 15 amino acids. Germline assignment: CDR1 LNHNV and CDR2 YYDKDF (reference sequence). The ends were cut back, 0 bases at V and 6 bases at J, with 11 bases in the middle. CDR3 in DNA: TGTGCCACCAGCAGAGACACCGGGGGATCCGGGGAGCTGTTTTTT. It encodes CATSRDTGGSGELFF.